This TCR beta chain emerged from a study of CD4+ T cells in melanoma (dated 2022 in TCRdb). As for the study more broadly: The study investigated neoantigen-specific CD4+ T cells in human melanoma. Findings and caveats that apply to the study as a whole: Neoantigen-specific CD4+ T cells were reported to be correlated with the function of CD8+ T cells, macrophages and B cells. Diverse differentiation states were reported to be shown by neoantigen-specific CD4+ T cells in melanoma.

The library came from the immunoSEQ multiplex PCR assay. In TCRdb, the immuneACCESS table is reduced to in-frame sequences with V and J assigned. These tables do not hold every clone; where another copy was compared, an unresolved V gene accounts for under half, and the others remain unexplained. The sample yields some 110,000 clones; 92% were counted once. The ten top clones hold roughly 3.1% of the sample. The donors were melanoma patients. CDR3 length: 11 amino acids, cysteine to phenylalanine. Of all the DNA, just the CDR3 is kept, 33 bases in frame from base 1. The V end loses 5 bases and the J end loses 12 bases, and a stretch of 11 bases separates them. CDR1 and CDR2 were assigned from the germline V gene (reference sequence) as LNHDA and SQIVND. Comment on this clone: No antigen is known for it. No much larger clone is present one base from it, and per-base qualities are unavailable.

The chain links TRBV19 with TRBJ1-5; no D gene is confidently identified. The material sequenced was peripheral blood. The receptor was derived from a human donor with melanoma. The DNA reads TGTGCCAGTAGTTCAAGGACTCTCCAGCATTTT. Its amino acids are CASSSRTLQHF.